The 3 T cell receptor beta chains below all came from one sample that was sequenced in a study of cytomegalovirus exposure and HLA in healthy donors. Libraries were prepared by immunoSEQ multiplex PCR; TCRdb keeps only in-frame clonotypes and omits some of them. This sample has some 150,000 clones, with 94% found just once. Sequencing input: PBMCs. Every receptor here comes from a man between 18 and 35 years old in good health and CMV-seropositive.

The V call is TRBV5-6, the J call TRBJ1-1; D possibly corresponds to TRBD1 (5 bases). CDR1 is SGHDT and CDR2 is YYEEEE in the germline V gene. The CDR3 runs 15 residues. V was cut by 2 bases and J by 1 base, with 12 bases left in between. The CDR3 sequence is CASSLDPTENTEAFF. As DNA, the CDR3 is TGTGCCAGCAGCTTAGACCCGACAGAGAACACTGAAGCTTTCTTT.

The CDR3 protein is CASSVEQDGNTIYF. CDR3 coding DNA: TGTGCCAGCAGCGTAGAACAGGACGGAAACACCATATATTTT. This chain links TRBV9 with TRBJ1-3; the D gene is possibly TRBD1 (5 bases). The V gene's germline CDR1 is SGDLS and CDR2 YYNGEE. Trimming took 0 bases from V and 4 from J, leaving 8 bases between them. This CDR3 spans 14 amino acids.

This rearrangement joins TRBV28 to TRBJ1-2, with TRBD1 as a possible D gene (5 bases). Germline-derived CDR1 and CDR2 are MDHEN and SYDVKM. V lost 7 bases and J 4 bases, leaving 16 bases between the germline ends. There are 14 residues in the CDR3. CDR3 in DNA: TGTGCCAGCACCACTAGCGGGGGGTTCTATGGCTACACCTTC. Its protein is CASTTSGGFYGYTF.